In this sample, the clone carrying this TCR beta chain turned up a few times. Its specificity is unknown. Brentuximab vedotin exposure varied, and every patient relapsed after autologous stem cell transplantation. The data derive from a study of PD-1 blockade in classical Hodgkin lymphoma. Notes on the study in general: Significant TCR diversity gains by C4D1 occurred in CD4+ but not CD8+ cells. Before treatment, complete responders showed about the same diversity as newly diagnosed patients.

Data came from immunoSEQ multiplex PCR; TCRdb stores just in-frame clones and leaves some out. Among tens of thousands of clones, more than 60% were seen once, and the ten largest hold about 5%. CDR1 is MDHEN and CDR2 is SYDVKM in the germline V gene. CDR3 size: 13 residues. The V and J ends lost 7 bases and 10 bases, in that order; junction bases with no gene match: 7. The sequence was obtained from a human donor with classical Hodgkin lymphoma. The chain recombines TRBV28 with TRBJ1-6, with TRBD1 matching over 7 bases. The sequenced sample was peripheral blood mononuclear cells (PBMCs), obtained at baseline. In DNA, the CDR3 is TGTGCCAGCATCCGACAGGGACCCTCACCCCTCCACTTT. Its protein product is CASIRQGPSPLHF.